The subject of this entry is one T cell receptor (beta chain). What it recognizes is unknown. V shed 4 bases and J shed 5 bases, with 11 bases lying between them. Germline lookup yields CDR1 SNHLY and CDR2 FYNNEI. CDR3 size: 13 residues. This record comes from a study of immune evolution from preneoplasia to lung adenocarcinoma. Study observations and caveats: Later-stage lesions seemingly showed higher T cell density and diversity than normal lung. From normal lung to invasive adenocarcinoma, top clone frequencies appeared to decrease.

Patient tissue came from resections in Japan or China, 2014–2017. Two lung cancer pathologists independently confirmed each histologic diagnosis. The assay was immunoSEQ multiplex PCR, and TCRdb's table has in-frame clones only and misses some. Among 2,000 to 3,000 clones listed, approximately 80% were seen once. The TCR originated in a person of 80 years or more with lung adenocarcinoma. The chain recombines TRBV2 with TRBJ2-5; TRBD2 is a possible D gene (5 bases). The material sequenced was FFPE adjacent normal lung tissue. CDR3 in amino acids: CASSGGRGETQYF. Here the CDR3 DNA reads TGTGCCAGCAGTGGAGGTAGAGGGGAGACCCAGTACTTC.